This TCR beta chain was documented in a study of shared clonotypes between healthy human individuals. Whole-study results and caveats: It was anticipated that sequencing depth would influence how many clonotypes donors shared.

Only CD45RO-negative cells positively selected for CCR7 counted as naive CD8 cells, so terminally differentiated effector memory CD45RA+ cells were excluded. Each of the donors was a healthy adult who was HIV-negative and had not had a recent acute infection or vaccination. The CDR3 sequence is 12 residues long. V was shortened by 8 bases and J by 1 base, with 5 bases between the two germline ends. CDR1 is SNHLY and CDR2 is FYNNEI in the germline V gene. Authors' analysis steps: There were no quality scores in the junction-only immunoSEQ sequences, so filtering differed. Generated by immunoSEQ multiplex PCR, the TCRdb table keeps only in-frame clones and is missing some. V and J calls and clone size are as listed in that table; D and trimming were resolved from the DNA. The top ten clones hold 1% to 1.5% of a sample with around 2,000,000 clones, about 95% of them seen once. Only a few counts were recorded for this clone. The target antigen is unknown.

The sample was naive CD8+ T cells sorted from blood. J is TRBJ2-2 and V is TRBV2; D gene uncertain. The receptor was isolated from a man younger than 30 in good health. CDR3 in DNA: TGTGCCAGCGGCAGGAACACCGGGGAGCTGTTTTTT. The encoded protein is CASGRNTGELFF.